The rows below give T cell receptor beta chains drawn from one sample of a study of blood T cells in healthy people across ages. TCRdb re-called the 5' RACE reads with MiXCR, one entry per CDR3 protein. In the table there are about 1.6 million distinct CDR3 sequences, 30% to 40% of which are singletons. The sample comprised blood. These receptors were obtained from a woman between 25 and 40 years old in good health. Each CDR3 is given with its conserved first and last residue. A D gene is named only where the DNA matches it firmly. A row's size may be missing; if present it is once, few, many or a size class.

clone_size,d_call,j_call,v_call,cdr3_aa,cdr3_nt
few,NA,TRBJ1-1,TRBV6-1,CASSENGGTEAFF,TGTGCCAGCAGTGAAAACGGAGGCACTGAAGCTTTCTTT
few,TRBD2,TRBJ2-4,TRBV5-1,CASSHRLTSGIGKNIQYF,TGCGCCAGCAGCCACCGCCTGACTAGCGGGATAGGCAAAAACATTCAGTACTTC
NA,NA,TRBJ1-2,TRBV7-9,CASSPRVGFYGYTF,TGTGCCAGCAGCCCTAGGGTGGGATTCTATGGCTACACCTTC
few,NA,TRBJ2-7,TRBV20-1,CSAPQSGRGTYEQYF,TGCAGTGCTCCCCAAAGCGGTCGAGGGACCTACGAGCAGTACTTC
NA,NA,TRBJ2-3,TRBV14,CAGSFRGAPPWDTQYF,TGTGCCGGCAGCTTTAGGGGGGCCCCACCGTGGGATACGCAGTATTTT
NA,NA,TRBJ1-1,TRBV20-1,CSARDSLLLFF,TGCAGTGCTAGAGACTCCTTGCTGCTCTTCTTT
many,TRBD1,TRBJ2-5,TRBV10-3,CAISERSPSTGGETQYF,TGTGCCATCAGTGAGAGATCCCCTTCGACAGGGGGGGAGACCCAGTACTTC
NA,NA,TRBJ2-1,TRBV3-1,CASSQGGHEWFF,TGTGCCAGCAGCCAGGGAGGACACGAGTGGTTCTTC
few,NA,TRBJ1-4,TRBV12-3/TRBV12-4,CASSWTDINEKLFF,TGTGCCAGCAGCTGGACAGATATTAATGAAAAACTGTTTTTT
NA,TRBD1,TRBJ2-3,TRBV29-1,CSAQGAGTDTQYF,TGCAGCGCCCAGGGGGCGGGGACAGATACGCAGTATTTT
many,NA,TRBJ2-1,TRBV5-1,CASSLSGANEQFF,TGCGCCAGCAGCTTGTCAGGGGCCAATGAGCAGTTCTTC
few,TRBD2,TRBJ2-7,TRBV4-1,CASSQLTGASGSYEQYF,TGCGCCAGCAGCCAACTCACCGGGGCTAGCGGGTCCTACGAGCAGTACTTC
few,NA,TRBJ1-4,TRBV5-1,CASSLAGEKLFF,TGTGCCAGCAGCTTAGCGGGGGAAAAACTGTTTTTT
NA,TRBD1,TRBJ1-2,TRBV6-2/TRBV6-3,CASSLTGPLYGYTF,TGTGCCAGCAGCCTGACAGGGCCTCTTTATGGCTACACCTTC
NA,TRBD1,TRBJ1-4,TRBV27,CASSLVTGGEKRFF,TGTGCCAGCAGTTTGGTGACAGGGGGTGAAAAACGGTTTTTT
few,NA,TRBJ1-5,TRBV27,CASRMAGSYQPQHF,TGTGCCAGCAGAATGGCGGGTTCCTATCAGCCCCAGCATTTT
NA,TRBD1,TRBJ2-6,TRBV6-1,CASSGGTGALSSGANVLTF,TGTGCCAGCAGCGGCGGGACAGGGGCCCTAAGCTCTGGGGCCAACGTCCTGACTTTC
NA,NA,TRBJ2-7,TRBV18,CASSLSQNINEQYF,TGTGCCAGCTCACTTTCCCAGAATATCAACGAGCAGTACTTC
NA,NA,TRBJ2-3,TRBV28,CASSFSAPGGTDTQYF,TGTGCCAGCAGTTTTAGTGCGCCCGGCGGCACAGATACGCAGTATTTT
NA,TRBD1,TRBJ2-6,TRBV5-5,CASSLRDRPLSGANVLTF,TGTGCCAGCAGCTTAAGGGACAGGCCTCTGTCTGGGGCCAACGTCCTGACTTTC
NA,NA,TRBJ2-7,TRBV10-2,CASTLEMGNEQYF,TGCGCCAGCACGTTGGAAATGGGTAACGAGCAGTACTTC
many,TRBD2,TRBJ2-7,TRBV20-1,CSARSGTSDYEQYF,TGCAGTGCTAGGTCCGGGACTAGCGACTACGAGCAGTACTTC
few,NA,TRBJ2-3,TRBV12-3/TRBV12-4,CASIYGGTHRGQYF,TGTGCCAGCATTTACGGAGGGACACACAGGGGGCAGTATTTT
NA,NA,TRBJ2-5,TRBV6-5,CASSRGNIQETQYF,TGTGCCAGCAGTAGGGGAAACATACAAGAGACCCAGTACTTC
NA,NA,TRBJ2-5,TRBV5-1,CASSLLERETQYF,TGCGCCAGCAGCCTGTTGGAGAGGGAGACCCAGTACTTC
few,NA,TRBJ1-2,TRBV4-1,CASSQVPHDATYTF,TGCGCCAGCAGCCAAGTACCCCACGACGCGACCTACACCTTC
NA,TRBD1,TRBJ1-6,TRBV7-9,CASSQGRTGFSPRHF,TGTGCCAGCAGCCAGGGGCGGACAGGGTTTTCACCCCGCCACTTT
few,TRBD2,TRBJ2-3,TRBV7-2,CASSLRRHGETSGSHTQYF,TGTGCCAGCAGCTTAAGAAGACATGGAGAGACTAGCGGGTCTCATACGCAGTATTTT
NA,TRBD1,TRBJ1-5,TRBV2,CASRQGLNQPQHF,TGTGCCAGCCGACAGGGACTCAATCAGCCCCAGCATTTT
NA,TRBD1,TRBJ2-7,TRBV27,CASSPQTGMAYEQYF,TGTGCCAGCAGTCCTCAGACAGGGATGGCCTACGAGCAGTACTTC
NA,NA,TRBJ1-4,TRBV5-1,CASSLMRGTNEKLFF,TGCGCCAGCAGCTTGATGAGAGGGACTAATGAAAAACTGTTTTTT
many,NA,TRBJ2-5,TRBV13,CASSLGRGLETQYF,TGTGCCAGCAGCTTAGGACGGGGATTGGAGACCCAGTACTTC
NA,TRBD2,TRBJ2-1,TRBV2,CASGGGGLPSYNEQFF,TGTGCCAGCGGGGGGGGAGGACTACCCTCCTACAATGAGCAGTTCTTC
NA,TRBD1,TRBJ2-7,TRBV28,CASSLPGQGILEQYF,TGTGCCAGTAGTCTACCGGGACAGGGGATATTGGAGCAGTACTTC
few,TRBD2,TRBJ2-1,TRBV7-9,CASSLVGLAGENEQFF,TGTGCCAGCAGCTTAGTAGGACTAGCGGGAGAAAATGAGCAGTTCTTC
NA,NA,TRBJ2-6,TRBV20-1,CSAQRPGPGANVLTF,TGCAGTGCTCAGAGGCCCGGACCTGGGGCCAACGTCCTGACTTTC
NA,TRBD1,TRBJ1-5,TRBV18,CASSLQGAEGQPQHF,TGTGCCAGCTCACTCCAGGGGGCGGAGGGTCAGCCCCAGCATTTT
NA,NA,TRBJ1-4,TRBV7-2,CASSLASRGGEKLFF,TGTGCCAGCAGCTTAGCGAGCAGGGGCGGTGAAAAACTGTTTTTT
few,NA,TRBJ1-1,TRBV27,CASSLPWGEAFF,TGTGCCAGCAGTTTACCGTGGGGTGAAGCTTTCTTT
NA,NA,TRBJ2-1,TRBV18,CASSPGTQLYNEQFF,TGTGCCAGCTCACCGGGGACACAACTTTACAATGAGCAGTTCTTC
NA,NA,TRBJ1-1,TRBV29-1,CSDGTLDTEAFF,TGCAGCGACGGGACACTAGACACTGAAGCTTTCTTT
once,NA,TRBJ1-1,TRBV30,CAWSPGANTESFF,TGTGCCTGGAGCCCGGGGGCGAACACTGAATCTTTCTTT
few,TRBD2,TRBJ2-5,TRBV5-4,CASSMRTSKETQYF,TGTGCCAGCAGCATGCGGACTAGTAAAGAGACCCAGTACTTC
few,NA,TRBJ1-5,TRBV7-6,CASSLGTGLTGQPQHF,TGTGCCAGCAGCTTAGGGACGGGCCTGACAGGACAGCCCCAGCATTTT
NA,TRBD2,TRBJ2-5,TRBV6-1,CASTARGREGRETQCF,TGTGCCAGCACGGCAAGAGGGCGGGAGGGGCGAGAGACCCAGTGCTTC
NA,NA,TRBJ1-2,TRBV20-1,CSATVRLSSYTF,TGCAGTGCTACTGTTCGGTTGTCGAGCTACACCTTC
NA,NA,TRBJ1-1,TRBV7-9,CASSLASPTEAFF,TGTGCCAGCAGCTTAGCGTCCCCCACTGAAGCTTTCTTT
few,NA,TRBJ1-5,TRBV29-1,CSVARENQPQHF,TGCAGCGTTGCGCGGGAAAATCAGCCCCAGCATTTT
many,NA,TRBJ2-1,TRBV15,CATSRRTSMEQFF,TGTGCCACCAGCAGGAGGACCTCCATGGAGCAGTTCTTC
NA,TRBD1,TRBJ2-5,TRBV6-6,CASSKGQALYQETQYF,TGTGCCAGCAGTAAAGGACAGGCTCTCTACCAAGAGACCCAGTACTTC
few,TRBD2,TRBJ2-5,TRBV11-2,CASSFSSGSEQQYF,TGTGCCAGCAGCTTTTCTAGCGGGAGTGAACAGCAGTACTTC
NA,NA,TRBJ2-7,TRBV5-1,CASSLKEARAGPYEQYF,TGCGCCAGCAGCTTAAAGGAAGCCAGGGCGGGCCCCTACGAGCAGTACTTC
NA,NA,TRBJ1-4,TRBV29-1,CSVEEFAGADNGKLFF,TGCAGCGTTGAAGAATTCGCCGGGGCCGATAATGGAAAACTGTTTTTT